Sample share makes the clone carrying this TCR beta chain medium-sized. This entry comes from a study of blood T cell repertoires in COVID-19. About the study: The origin of the acute and convalescent COVID-19 samples was the United States, Italy and Spain. PBMCs, B-cell-depleted T cells, or T cells were the source of the cDNA or gDNA that made up the material.

With 5 bases removed from V and 7 bases from J, the gap between germline ends came to 15 bases. In germline, CDR1 is SGHTA, CDR2 FQGNSA. The CDR3 is made up of 13 amino acids. As originally analysed: Researchers report that nucleated cell counts were estimated from reference gene primer amplification. TCRdb's copy holds only in-frame clones and misses some; the assay was immunoSEQ multiplex PCR. V, J and clone size reflect that table, while D and trimming were determined from the DNA. The sample includes about 100,000 clones, approximately 80% seen only once; the top ten take around 10%. The sample consisted of peripheral blood. This receptor was obtained from a woman aged 70 to 79 with acute or convalescent COVID-19. This chain uses TRBV7-2 with TRBJ2-7; TRBD1 might be the D (5 bases). The CDR3 sequence is CASSLHGQGEQYF. In DNA form, the CDR3 reads TGTGCCAGCAGCCTGCACGGACAAGGGGAGCAGTACTTC. The full variable domain, in which reference TRBV7-2 and TRBJ2-7 provide the parts outside the CDR3, is GAGVSQSPSNKVTEKGKDVELRCDPISGHTALYWYRQSLGQGLEFLIYFQGNSAPDKSGLPSDRFSAERTGGSVSTLTIQRTQQEDSAVYLCASSLHGQGEQYFGPGTRLTVT.